This T cell receptor beta chain appears in the sequencing data of a study of lymphopenia after photon versus proton radiotherapy. Counting both end residues, the CDR3 totals 14 amino acids. Germline V gene lookup returns CDR1 MNHEY and CDR2 SMNVEV (reference sequence). Study-wide results and caveats: Post-nadir diversity loss with photons came from oligoclonal expansion, particularly CD8+ Temra cells. Only patients who died were analyzed for survival; proton advantage is unproven.

Comments on this clone: Its cognate antigen is unknown. Because the CDR3's place on the DNA is in doubt, the DNA is left out and the CDR3 is given as listed by TCRdb.

Libraries were prepared by immunoSEQ multiplex PCR; TCRdb keeps only in-frame clonotypes and omits some of them. The table has approximately 29,000 clones, approximately 80% seen once; the top ten hold approximately 14%. This chain links TRBV27 with TRBJ2-1. The specimen comprised peripheral blood, sampled from a patient treated with proton-based radiotherapy. The sequence was collected from an older woman with pancreatic cancer. CDR3 sequence: CASSSSSGWNEQFF.